A single TCR beta chain is shown here with its context. Trimming took 3 bases from V and 1 from J, leaving 10 bases between them. Germline CDR1 and CDR2: SGHRS and YFSETQ. The CDR3 consists of 15 residues. These data are taken from a study of blood T cell repertoires in COVID-19. Overall study context: In each case, the material was cDNA or gDNA derived from T cells, B-cell-depleted T cells, or PBMCs.

Measured with immunoSEQ multiplex PCR; TCRdb has only the in-frame clones, and not every one. This table has fewer than 350,000 clones, more than 70% appearing once. Sequencing was carried out using peripheral blood. The TCR was taken from a woman aged 25 to 39 with COVID-19, enrolled during active disease. The chain carries TRBV5-1 and TRBJ2-2; D might be TRBD2 (6 bases). CDR3 loop: CASSSLEGNTGELFF. CDR3 in DNA: TGCGCCAGCAGCTCATTGGAGGGGAACACCGGGGAGCTGTTTTTT.